This T cell receptor beta chain derives from a study of blood T cell repertoires in COVID-19. The V and J ends lost 5 bases and 7 bases, in that order; junction bases with no gene match: 11. Germline V lookup: CDR1 MDHEN, CDR2 SYDVKM. The CDR3 runs to 16 residues. Libraries were prepared by immunoSEQ multiplex PCR; TCRdb keeps only in-frame clonotypes and omits some of them. The sample gives 200,000 or so clones, more than 75% of which show up once; more than 7% is in the top ten. V is TRBV28 and J is TRBJ1-5, with TRBD1 identical over 10 bases. Sequencing was done on a sample of PBMCs or T cells enriched from blood (not recorded which). This receptor was identified in a man in his thirties or forties in a cohort exposed to, infected with or recovered from COVID-19 (not recorded which). The CDR3 DNA reads as TGTGCCAGCAGTCCCCGGTCGGGACAGGGGTTCCAGCCCCAGCATTTT. Translated, it gives CASSPRSGQGFQPQHF.